This T cell receptor (beta chain) was sequenced for a study of blood T cells in healthy people across ages. This CDR3 region has 16 residues. Between the trimmed V and J ends, which lost 6 bases and 6 bases, there was a span of 21 bases. From germline, CDR1 is MNHEY and CDR2 SMNVEV (reference sequence). With a J-beta primer mix and a sample-barcoded 5' primer, a second PCR ran 7 to 11 cycles. TCRdb re-analysed the 5' RACE reads in MiXCR, keeping a single row per CDR3 protein. The sample lists around 1.1 million distinct CDR3 sequences, around two fifths seen once, with approximately 14% in the top ten.

This clonotype originated in a man aged 18 to 35 in good health. The material sequenced was blood. The chain links TRBV27 to TRBJ2-1; D is unresolved. The CDR3 protein is CASSPLLAGFFNEQFF. CDR3 nucleotides: TGTGCCAGCAGCCCTCTGCTCGCAGGCTTTTTCAATGAGCAGTTCTTC.